Below, 3 T cell receptor beta chains from the same sample are listed, as sequenced in a study of T cells in Graves' hyperthyroidism and ophthalmopathy (dated by TCRdb to between 2017 and 2020). The library was generated by multiplex PCR. Instrument used: Illumina HiSeq 2000. Amplification of TCR beta CDR3 regions was carried out from RNA transcripts. A first-round RT-PCR of the TCR CDR3 used the HTBI primer set with the Qiagen OneStep RT-PCR kit. The raw public reads went through TCRdb reprocessing: fastp at Q25, MiXCR clone calling, in-frame beta chains kept. Records with the same CDR3 protein are collapsed into one entry carrying the most frequent genes and DNA. Here the sample has hundreds of thousands of distinct CDR3 sequences; 40% to 55% occur a single time. The leading ten clones occupy approximately 8.2% of the sample. The material sequenced was peripheral blood or thyroid tissue (not recorded which). The receptors were gathered from a woman aged 18-29 years with Graves' hyperthyroidism. Donor details come from another sample of the same person, matched by shared clones.

The J gene is TRBJ2-6, the V gene TRBV2; 9 nucleotides match TRBD1. V dropped 1 base and J dropped 7; count of bases not matched to a gene: 5. The CDR3 runs to 16 residues. Germline V gene sequence: CDR1 SNHLY, CDR2 FYNNEI. The chain's CDR3 is CASSEEGQGRANVLTF. Written as DNA, the CDR3 is TGTGCCAGCAGTGAAGAAGGACAGGGGCGCGCCAACGTCCTGACTTTC.

The V call is TRBV7-9, the J call TRBJ2-7; D unclear. The CDR3 runs 14 residues. Trimming removed 3 bases from V and 0 bases from J, with 9 bases in between. Germline V gives CDR1 SEHNR, CDR2 FQNEAQ (reference sequence). CDR3 sequence (DNA): TGTGCCAGCAGCTTTGGCCGTTTCTCCTACGAGCAGTACTTC. This encodes CASSFGRFSYEQYF. Based on the CDR3 plus reference TRBV7-9 and TRBJ2-7, the full variable domain is DTGVSQNPRHKITKRGQNVTFRCDPISEHNRLYWYRQTLGQGPEFLTYFQNEAQLEKSRLLSDRFSAERPKGSFSTLEIQRTEQGDSAMYLCASSFGRFSYEQYFGPGTRLTVT.

The chain carries TRBV29-1 and TRBJ1-2, with TRBD1 as a possible D gene (5 bases). There are 11 residues in the CDR3. The germline gives CDR1 SQVTM, CDR2 ANQGSEA. The ends were cut back, 7 bases at V and 5 bases at J, with 11 bases in the middle. The CDR3 reads CSAEGLYGYTF. For the CDR3, the DNA is TGCAGCGCAGAGGGACTGTATGGCTACACCTTC.